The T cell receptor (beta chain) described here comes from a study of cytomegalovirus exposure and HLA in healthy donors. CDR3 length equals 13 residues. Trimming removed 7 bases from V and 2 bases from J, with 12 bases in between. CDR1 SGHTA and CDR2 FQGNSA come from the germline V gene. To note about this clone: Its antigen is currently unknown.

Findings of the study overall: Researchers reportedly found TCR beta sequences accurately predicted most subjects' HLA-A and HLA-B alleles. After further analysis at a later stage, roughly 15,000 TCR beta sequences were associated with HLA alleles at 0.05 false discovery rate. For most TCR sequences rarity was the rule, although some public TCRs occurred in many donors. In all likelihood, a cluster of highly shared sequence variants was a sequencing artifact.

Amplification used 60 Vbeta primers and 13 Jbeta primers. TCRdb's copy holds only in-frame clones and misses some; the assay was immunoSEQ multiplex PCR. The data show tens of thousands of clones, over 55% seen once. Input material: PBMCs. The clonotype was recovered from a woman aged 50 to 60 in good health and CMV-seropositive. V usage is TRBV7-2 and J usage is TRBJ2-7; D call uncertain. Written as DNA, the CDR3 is TGTGCCAGCAACCTAGGCATCCCCTACGAGCAGTACTTC. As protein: CASNLGIPYEQYF.